Reported below is one T cell receptor (beta chain). Germline assignment: CDR1 SGHKS and CDR2 YYEKEE (reference sequence). V was pared by 0 bases and J by 2 bases, with 8 bases between. This CDR3 contains 14 residues. This sample stems from a study of blood T cell repertoires in COVID-19. In the study overall: COVID-19 samples from acute and convalescent phases originated in the United States, Italy and Spain.

Original processing notes: By means of reference gene primer amplification, nucleated cell counts were estimated. Some clones are missing from TCRdb's copy, which holds only in-frame ones; the method was immunoSEQ multiplex PCR. D and trimming were read from the DNA, whereas the V and J calls and clone size are those reported in that table. Of roughly 200,000 clones listed, roughly 78% are singletons. The receptor comes from a woman at least 80 years old with active or convalescent COVID-19. This rearrangement joins TRBV5-5 to TRBJ1-1; D gene uncertain. The sample taken for sequencing was peripheral blood. The CDR3 loop reads CASSLAQTNTEAFF. CDR3 bases: TGTGCCAGCAGCTTGGCTCAGACAAACACTGAAGCTTTCTTT.